A selection of T cell receptor beta chains follows, all from one sample in a study of blood T cell repertoires in COVID-19. The method was immunoSEQ multiplex PCR; TCRdb's version includes in-frame clones alone and lacks a portion of them. The sample lists 110,000 to 150,000 clones, 88% occurring once. The sequenced material came from peripheral blood. The receptors stem from a man in his 70s with acute or convalescent COVID-19. Each CDR3 is given with its conserved first and last residue. A D gene is named only where the DNA matches it firmly. Size tells how often a clone was seen (once, few, many) or the class of an expanded clone, and some rows leave it out.

V | size | D | CDR3
TRBV18 | . | . | CASSPEGGNYGYTF
TRBV7-8 | . | TRBD1 | CASSKRDRVSNQPQHF
TRBV5-1 | . | . | CASSRTGNTEAFF
TRBV7-2 | . | TRBD1 | CASSLDRWVDSPLHF
TRBV9 | . | TRBD2 | CASSYTSGVGTGELFF
TRBV24-1 | . | . | CATSDPEGGTGELFF
TRBV24-1 | . | TRBD1 | CATSAGQGALTEAFF
TRBV28 | . | . | CASSFGGDGYNEQFF
TRBV27 | once | TRBD2 | CASSTRTSGTYNEQFF
TRBV28 | . | . | CASSSGPLAGNTEAFF
TRBV6-6 | . | TRBD1 | CASNDRANYGYTF
TRBV7-2 | . | TRBD1 | CASSLWTGGGQPQHF
TRBV2 | . | TRBD2 | CACGTSGNTGELFF
TRBV6-4 | . | TRBD1 | CASSARTGYGYTF
TRBV5-1 | . | . | CASSPEGRGPNYGYTF
TRBV19 | once | TRBD1 | CASKAGGSAYGYTF
TRBV19 | . | TRBD1 | CASSMTGGTDTQYF
TRBV11-2 | . | TRBD2 | CASSFTGGGWEVYEQYF
TRBV11-2 | . | TRBD1 | CASSLPGQDKDGYTF
TRBV19 | . | . | CASCWYGVNQPQHF
TRBV11-2 | once | TRBD1 | CASSLDRDSPGEEKLFF
TRBV2 | . | . | CASRPGGSNSPLHF
TRBV5-5 | once | . | CASSLASTGYNGYTF
TRBV5-1 | . | TRBD1 | CASRTGQAGNTIYF
TRBV7-9 | . | . | CASRGTLNTGELFF
TRBV11-2 | . | . | CASSFSGGASRSQYF
TRBV5-1 | . | TRBD1 | CASSLGDRSTGNTIYF
TRBV5-8 | . | . | CASSGSRSRTGELFF
TRBV11-2 | . | . | CASSQPGRRGGNEQFF
TRBV5-1 | . | . | CASSLGDSQETQYF
TRBV2 | . | TRBD1 | CASSEQGAQTEAFF
TRBV7-2 | . | TRBD1 | CASSWTGGDEQFF
TRBV5-1 | few | TRBD2 | CASSLTSGRAGEQFF
TRBV5-1 | . | TRBD1 | CASSSNTGQGRNTIYF
TRBV6-5 | . | TRBD2 | CASSRTSPDTQYF
TRBV6-2/TRBV6-3 | . | . | CASSGHALNTEAFF
TRBV7-9 | . | . | CASSPFATEAFF
TRBV24-1 | . | . | CATSDFPSWETQYF
TRBV10-1 | . | . | CASSATGSSYNEQFF
TRBV28 | once | TRBD2 | CASSLVIAGRYEQYF